Following are 11 T cell receptor beta chains from one sample sequenced in a study of T cell changes during pregnancy in multiple sclerosis. Assay used: immunoSEQ multiplex PCR; TCRdb lists only in-frame clones, some missing. Of about 59,000 clones in the sample, around 94% were seen once. The sequencing used CD8+ T cells from peripheral blood mononuclear cells, collected after pregnancy. These TCRs come from a female donor with multiple sclerosis, enrolled in a pregnancy study.

This sequence joins TRBV29-1 and TRBJ2-1, with 10 bases lining up with TRBD2. This CDR3 is 15 amino acids long. J was trimmed by 8 bases and V by 4 bases; bases with no gene match: 11. Germline lookup yields CDR1 SQVTM and CDR2 ANQGSEA. CDR3 in amino acids: CSVVGLATWADEQFF. The DNA for the CDR3 is TGCAGCGTTGTGGGACTAGCGACATGGGCGGATGAGCAGTTCTTC.

This chain connects TRBV4-2 to TRBJ2-1; D is possibly TRBD2 (5 bases). Trimming pared 1 base from V and 8 bases from J, leaving 18 bases between. Germline CDR1 reads LGHNA; CDR2 reads YNFKEQ. The length of the CDR3 is 16 residues. The CDR3 DNA follows: TGTGCCAGCAGCCAAGCTCTCCTAGCCCAAGCAGATGAGCAGTTCTTC. Its translation: CASSQALLAQADEQFF.

The rearrangement joins TRBV29-1 to TRBJ1-2; 12 bases are a match to TRBD1. Germline V gene data show CDR1 as SQVTM and CDR2 as ANQGSEA. The CDR3 has 16 amino acids. J was trimmed by 6 bases and V by 4 bases; bases with no gene match: 12. DNA for the CDR3: TGCAGCGTTGGGGACCGGGACAGGGGGCGCCTTAATGGCTACACCTTC. It is translated as CSVGDRDRGRLNGYTF.

The chain uses TRBV6-4 and TRBJ2-7; 7 bases match TRBD1. This CDR3 is built from 15 residues. Germline values: CDR1 MRHNA, CDR2 SNTAGT. J lost 1 base, V lost 4 bases, and 7 bases had no gene match. The CDR3 is CASSAPDRPSYEQYF. CDR3 DNA: TGTGCCAGCAGTGCCCCGGACAGGCCTTCCTACGAGCAGTACTTC.

The CDR3 nucleotides read TGTGCCAGCACCGCGGGCCTAATGGGGACCCAGTACTTC. Amino acid sequence: CASTAGLMGTQYF. The rearrangement uses TRBV6-5 and TRBJ2-5; perhaps TRBD2 as D (5 bases). The germline gives CDR1 MNHEY, CDR2 SVGAGI. This CDR3 is built from 13 residues. V lost 7 bases and J lost 7, with 16 bases in between.

The V call is TRBV5-6, the J call TRBJ1-4, with D perhaps matching TRBD1 (5 bases). The germline V and J ends were trimmed by 6 bases and 8 bases, with 23 bases remaining between them. This CDR3 spans 16 amino acids. In germline, CDR1 is SGHDT, CDR2 YYEEEE. The CDR3 loop is CASTLERDLQGEKLFF. In nucleotides, the CDR3 is TGTGCCAGCACTCTCGAAAGGGACTTACAAGGGGAAAAACTGTTTTTT.

V and J are TRBV11-2 and TRBJ1-1; D is ambiguous. Trimming pared 2 bases from V and 1 base from J, leaving 5 bases between. The CDR3 runs 13 residues. The germline CDR1 and CDR2 sequences are SGHAT and FQNNGV. The CDR3 protein is CASSLSGNTEAFF. The CDR3 nucleotides are TGTGCCAGCAGCTTATCAGGGAACACTGAAGCTTTCTTT.

Comment on this clone: The same CDR3 can be traced to other DNA sequences in this sample. V and J are TRBV10-2 and TRBJ2-5, with D possibly TRBD2 on 7 matching bases. The germline V and J ends were trimmed by 0 bases and 4 bases, with 12 bases remaining between them. The V gene's germline CDR1 is WSHSY and CDR2 SAAADI. There are 15 residues in the CDR3. This chain's CDR3 is CASSESPGGRETQYF. The CDR3 DNA reads as TGCGCCAGCAGTGAGTCCCCCGGGGGGCGAGAGACCCAGTACTTC.

J is TRBJ2-2 and V is TRBV2, with D possibly TRBD2 on 6 matching bases. This CDR3 comprises 18 residues. CDR1 SNHLY and CDR2 FYNNEI come from the germline V gene. V was cut by 5 bases and J by 4 bases, with 23 bases left in between. CDR3 in amino acids: CASSTTNKTGVSTGELFF. CDR3 coding DNA: TGTGCCAGCAGTACTACCAACAAGACGGGAGTAAGCACCGGGGAGCTGTTTTTT.

This clone was counted a single time. J is TRBJ1-3 and V is TRBV28; D uncertain. The CDR3 is 12 residues long. V was cut by 5 bases and J by 4 bases, with 6 bases left in between. Germline lookup yields CDR1 MDHEN and CDR2 SYDVKM. The CDR3 here is CASSTEGNTIYF. The CDR3 DNA follows: TGTGCCAGCAGTACAGAAGGAAACACCATATATTTT.

This clone showed up just once. V gene TRBV30 combines with J gene TRBJ2-7; possible D gene TRBD2, 5 bases. CDR3 size: 15 residues. From germline, CDR1 is GTSNPN and CDR2 SVGIG (reference sequence). Trimming stripped 7 bases from V and 2 bases from J, with 21 bases between. This CDR3 is CALGGRAPVPYEQYF. The CDR3 bases are TGTGCCTTAGGAGGTAGGGCTCCGGTACCCTACGAGCAGTACTTC.